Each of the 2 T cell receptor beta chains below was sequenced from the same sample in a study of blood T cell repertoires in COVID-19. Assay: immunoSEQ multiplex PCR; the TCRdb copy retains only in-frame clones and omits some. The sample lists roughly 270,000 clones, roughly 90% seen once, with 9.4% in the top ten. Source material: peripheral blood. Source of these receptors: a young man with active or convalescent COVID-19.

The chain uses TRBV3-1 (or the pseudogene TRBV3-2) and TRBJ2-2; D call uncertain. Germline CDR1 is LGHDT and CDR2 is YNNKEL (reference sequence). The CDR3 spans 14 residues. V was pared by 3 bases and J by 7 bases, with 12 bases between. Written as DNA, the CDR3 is TGTGCCAGCAGCCAGCCATCGTCGGTCGGGGAGCTGTTTTTT. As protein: CASSQPSSVGELFF.

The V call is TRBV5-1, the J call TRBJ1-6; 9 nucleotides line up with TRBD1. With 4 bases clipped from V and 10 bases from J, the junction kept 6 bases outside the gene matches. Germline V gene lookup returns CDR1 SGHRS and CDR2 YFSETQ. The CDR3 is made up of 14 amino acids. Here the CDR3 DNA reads TGCGCCAGCAGCCGGGACAGGGTTAACTCACCCCTCCACTTT. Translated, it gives CASSRDRVNSPLHF.